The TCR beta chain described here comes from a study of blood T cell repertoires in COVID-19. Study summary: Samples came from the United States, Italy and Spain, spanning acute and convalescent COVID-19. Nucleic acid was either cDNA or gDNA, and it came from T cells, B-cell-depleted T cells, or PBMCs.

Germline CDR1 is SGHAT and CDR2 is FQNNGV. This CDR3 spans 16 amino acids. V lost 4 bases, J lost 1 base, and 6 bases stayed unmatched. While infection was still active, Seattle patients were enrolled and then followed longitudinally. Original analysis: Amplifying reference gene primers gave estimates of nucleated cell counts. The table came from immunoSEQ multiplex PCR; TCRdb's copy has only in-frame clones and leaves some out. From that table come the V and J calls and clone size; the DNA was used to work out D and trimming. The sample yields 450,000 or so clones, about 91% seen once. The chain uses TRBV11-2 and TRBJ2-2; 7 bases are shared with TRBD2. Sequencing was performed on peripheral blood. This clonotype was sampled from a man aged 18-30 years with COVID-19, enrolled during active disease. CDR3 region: CASSSRLAENTGELFF. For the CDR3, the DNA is TGTGCCAGCAGCTCCCGGCTAGCGGAGAACACCGGGGAGCTGTTTTTT.